This TCR beta chain was identified during a study of shared clonotypes between healthy human individuals. Study-wide results and caveats: Naive subsets generally exceeded memory subsets in estimated richness.

Evenly divided among several immunoSEQ plates was the genomic DNA of each subset. Here immunoSEQ multiplex PCR was the method, and the copy in TCRdb shows in-frame clones only, minus some. Among about 1.1 million clones listed, around 77% were seen once. J lost 6 bases, V lost 6 bases, and 8 bases had no gene match. The CDR3 loop spans 15 amino acids. Germline V lookup: CDR1 KGHSH, CDR2 LQKENI. Concerning this clone: Its cognate antigen is unknown.

Within Nashville, Tennessee resided all donors, each a Caucasian adult. V gene TRBV18 combines with J gene TRBJ2-1; 10 nucleotides align to TRBD1. The sequenced material came from memory CD4+ T cells from PBMCs. Subset meaning: CD45RA-negative fraction. This sequence originates from a man between 18 and 29 years old in good health. Some clones in this sample may be carry-over from other donors' samples. CDR3 nucleotides: TGTGCCAGCTCGCCCGGGACAGGGGATATCAATGAGCAGTTCTTC. It translates to CASSPGTGDINEQFF.